Here is one T cell receptor beta chain with its context. What it binds is unknown. This specimen comes from a study of post-analysis software for immune sequencing data. Whole-study results and caveats: Included in a set of about five TRBV segments more frequent in patients than controls were TRBV5-6, TRBV5-1 and TRBV20-1.

There are 17 residues in the CDR3. CDR1 is MGHRA and CDR2 is YSYEKL in the germline V gene. J was trimmed by 6 bases and V by 3 bases; bases with no gene match: 14. Presence of unique molecular identifiers characterized the TCR beta cDNA libraries. TCRdb reanalysed the PCR reads using MiXCR and keeps one entry per CDR3 protein. The data show more than 450,000 distinct CDR3 sequences, around a third seen once. The receptor was isolated from a girl under 18 with multiple sclerosis. What was sequenced was blood. The chain carries TRBV4-1 and TRBJ2-3, with TRBD2 matching 8 bases. The CDR3 sequence: CASSQNPSPGGRDTQYF. CDR3 nucleotides: TGCGCCAGCAGCCAGAATCCCTCGCCGGGGGGGCGGGATACGCAGTATTTT.